Shown below are 28 T cell receptor beta chains from a single sample sequenced in a study of T cell repertoires in cytomegalovirus infection. TCRdb reanalysed the reads using MiXCR and keeps one entry per CDR3 protein. Among fewer than 550,000 distinct CDR3 sequences, roughly 29% were seen once, and the ten largest hold about 13%. Sequenced input: PBMCs. These receptor sequences come from a human donor in good health (CMV status not recorded). Some clones in this sample may be carry-over from other donors' samples.

The V call is TRBV9, the J call TRBJ2-5; weak D call: TRBD1 (5 bases). Per the germline V gene, CDR1 is SGDLS and CDR2 is YYNGEE. Deletions cut 0 bases from V and 5 bases from J, with 11 bases between. This CDR3 is 14 amino acids long. The CDR3 DNA reads TGTGCCAGCAGCGTAGCAGGGTCCACGGAGACCCAGTACTTC. Its translation is CASSVAGSTETQYF. Filled out from reference TRBV9 and TRBJ2-5, the complete variable domain reads DSGVTQTPKHLITATGQRVTLRCSPRSGDLSVYWYQQSLDQGLQFLIQYYNGEERAKGNILERFSAQQFPDLHSELNLSSLELGDSALYFCASSVAGSTETQYFGPGTRLLVL.

This clonotype was seen only a few times. Written as DNA, the CDR3 is TGTGCCAGCAGGATGACGCCTGGTTACGAGCAGTACTTC. As protein: CASRMTPGYEQYF. The V call is TRBV12-3 or TRBV12-4, the J call TRBJ2-7; D gene ambiguous. Deletions cut 6 bases from V and 4 bases from J, with 13 bases between. The CDR3 runs to 13 residues.

The chain employs TRBV5-1 and TRBJ1-1; 9 bases match TRBD1. V trimming: 5 bases; J trimming: 9 bases; junction bases outside the gene matches: 11. The CDR3 is made up of 14 amino acids. Germline CDR1 SGHRS, CDR2 YFSETQ. As DNA, the CDR3 is TGCGCCAGCAGGCTCGTCCCGGGACAGGGCCAAGCTTTCTTT. Amino acids: CASRLVPGQGQAFF.

This clonotype has just a few counts. This chain uses TRBV7-6 with TRBJ2-5; D is undetermined. In germline, CDR1 is SGHVS, CDR2 FNYEAQ. V shed 1 base and J shed 5 bases, with 11 bases lying between them. The length of the CDR3 is 14 residues. The DNA for the CDR3 is TGTGCCAGCAGCTTAGACGTCCTCGCGGAGACCCAGTACTTC. This codes for CASSLDVLAETQYF.

V is TRBV4-2 and J is TRBJ2-7; D is unresolved. Germline V gene lookup returns CDR1 LGHNA and CDR2 YNFKEQ. The CDR3 totals 15 residues. V was clipped by 0 bases and J by 0 bases, with 9 bases between them. The CDR3 sequence is CASSQDRGSSYEQYF. The CDR3 nucleotides read TGTGCCAGCAGCCAAGATCGCGGCAGCTCCTACGAGCAGTACTTC.

This clonotype has just a few counts. This sequence joins TRBV4-1 and TRBJ2-7, with 8 bases matching TRBD2. Unmatched junction bases numbered 7, after V lost 3 bases and J lost 6 bases. This CDR3 contains 14 residues. Per the germline V gene, CDR1 is MGHRA and CDR2 is YSYEKL. The CDR3 here is CASSHASGLAEQYV. CDR3 nucleotides: TGCGCCAGCAGCCATGCCTCCGGACTAGCCGAGCAGTACGTC.

J is TRBJ2-3 and V is TRBV20-1, with D perhaps TRBD2 (5 bases). This CDR3 is built from 13 residues. The germline V gene has CDR1 DFQATT and CDR2 SNEGSKA (reference sequence). Trimming removed 1 base at V and 2 bases at J, with 7 bases between. CDR3 bases: TGCAGTGCTAGAGGGAGGTTCACAGATACGCAGTATTTT. It codes for CSARGRFTDTQYF.

At least ten counts were recorded for this clonotype. In nucleotides, the CDR3 is TGTGCCAGCAGCTTAGCAGGCGGGAAGGCAGATACGCAGTATTTT. It translates to CASSLAGGKADTQYF. This chain connects TRBV7-2 to TRBJ2-3; D may be TRBD2 (6 bases). CDR3 length equals 15 residues. From germline, CDR1 is SGHTA and CDR2 FQGNSA. The V end lost 0 bases, the J end lost 4 bases, and 11 bases lay between the germline ends. The full variable domain, completed using reference TRBV7-2 and TRBJ2-3, is GAGVSQSPSNKVTEKGKDVELRCDPISGHTALYWYRQSLGQGLEFLIYFQGNSAPDKSGLPSDRFSAERTGGSVSTLTIQRTQQEDSAVYLCASSLAGGKADTQYFGPGTRLTVL.

The V call is TRBV11-2, the J call TRBJ1-2; perhaps TRBD1 as D (5 bases). The CDR3 extends over 14 amino acids. V was shortened by 5 bases and J by 4 bases, with 14 bases between the two germline ends. The V gene's germline CDR1 is SGHAT and CDR2 FQNNGV. As DNA, the CDR3 is TGTGCCAGCAGCCCTGAGACAGAGATCTATGGCTACACCTTC. Encoded protein: CASSPETEIYGYTF.

The genes are TRBV20-1 and TRBJ1-4, with 9 bases fitting TRBD1. The V gene's germline CDR1 is DFQATT and CDR2 SNEGSKA (reference sequence). The length of the CDR3 is 14 residues. J was trimmed by 8 bases and V by 4 bases; bases with no gene match: 8. In nucleotides, the CDR3 is TGCAGTGCTACTACCGGGACAGGGCAGGAAAAACTGTTTTTT. Amino acid sequence: CSATTGTGQEKLFF.

This clonotype was observed at least ten times. The chain carries TRBV5-1 and TRBJ2-3; 8 bases match TRBD2. From germline, CDR1 is SGHRS and CDR2 YFSETQ. The trim removed 4 bases at V and 4 bases at J, leaving 5 bases unmatched. The CDR3 is made up of 14 amino acids. CDR3: CASSEGLVADTQYF. In nucleotides, the CDR3 is TGCGCCAGCAGCGAGGGACTAGTCGCAGATACGCAGTATTTT.

This clonotype was counted a few times. The V and J genes are TRBV27 and TRBJ1-6, with D perhaps matching TRBD1 (5 bases). V lost 4 bases, J lost 14 bases, and 9 bases lay in between. The CDR3 loop spans 11 amino acids. Germline V CDR1 and CDR2: MNHEY, SMNVEV (reference sequence). The CDR3 reads CASSSGAALHF. The CDR3 DNA follows: TGTGCCAGCAGTTCTGGGGCGGCCCTCCACTTT.

This clonotype was picked up many times. The rearrangement links TRBV7-2 to TRBJ2-1; TRBD2 agrees at 10 bases. This CDR3 has 21 amino acids. Trimming cost V 1 base and J 0 bases; bases outside gene matches: 15. Looked up from germline, CDR1 is SGHTA and CDR2 is FQGNSA. The CDR3 is CASSLEGPSGRGSGSYNEQFF. CDR3 sequence (DNA): TGTGCCAGCAGCTTAGAAGGCCCTAGCGGGAGAGGCTCGGGCTCCTACAATGAGCAGTTCTTC.

In this sample, this clonotype turned up many times. The J gene is TRBJ2-7, the V gene TRBV7-8; TRBD2 agrees at 10 bases. The V gene end was trimmed by 1 base and the J gene end by 0 bases; junction bases not matched to a gene: 6. Germline CDR1 reads SGHVS; CDR2 reads FQNEAQ. The CDR3 has 17 amino acids. The CDR3 loop is CASSLETSGSSSYEQYV. The CDR3 DNA reads TGTGCCAGCAGCTTAGAGACTAGCGGGTCGAGCTCCTACGAGCAGTACGTC.

This chain uses TRBV6-5 with TRBJ2-4; 9 bases align to TRBD2. Losses at the gene ends were 6 bases for V and 0 bases for J; bases not matched to a gene: 9. This CDR3 is built from 17 residues. CDR1 is MNHEY, CDR2 SVGAGI, per germline. CDR3 loop: CASRRYLAGLAKNIQYF. As DNA, the CDR3 is TGTGCCAGCAGACGATACCTAGCGGGACTAGCCAAAAACATTCAGTACTTC.

The rearrangement uses TRBV19 and TRBJ2-5; 9 nucleotides match TRBD2. In germline, CDR1 is LNHDA, CDR2 SQIVND (reference sequence). J lost 4 bases, V lost 5 bases, and 11 bases had no gene match. The CDR3 consists of 16 residues. Here the CDR3 DNA reads TGTGCCAGTAGTGGGGTGGCGGGAGGGCCTAGAGAGACCCAGTACTTC. Protein sequence: CASSGVAGGPRETQYF.

The chain's CDR3 is CASSVEGQADTQYF. In DNA, the CDR3 is TGTGCCAGCAGCGTAGAGGGACAGGCCGATACGCAGTATTTT. V and J are TRBV9 and TRBJ2-3; 8 positions match TRBD1. With 0 bases clipped from V and 6 bases from J, the junction kept 3 bases outside the gene matches. Germline V lookup: CDR1 SGDLS, CDR2 YYNGEE. CDR3 size: 14 residues.

This clonotype has more than one count but fewer than ten. The V call is TRBV20-1, the J call TRBJ2-7; D unresolved. CDR3 length: 12 amino acids. Looked up from germline, CDR1 is DFQATT and CDR2 is SNEGSKA (reference sequence). Trimming pared 3 bases from V and 0 bases from J, leaving 6 bases between. CDR3 in amino acids: CSARKSSYEQYF. The CDR3 nucleotides are TGCAGTGCTAGGAAAAGCTCCTACGAGCAGTACTTC.

The chain links TRBV2 to TRBJ1-5, with a weak D call TRBD1 (6 bases). Germline V gene data show CDR1 as SNHLY and CDR2 as FYNNEI. Trimming took off 8 bases at V and 7 bases at J, with 21 bases between the two ends. This CDR3 has 15 residues. In nucleotides, the CDR3 is TGTGCCAGCGCCCCGGCCCCACAGGGTTTCCAGCCCCAGCATTTT. This sequence encodes CASAPAPQGFQPQHF.

The chain has TRBV7-2 and TRBJ2-1, with D tentatively TRBD2 (6 bases). Germline values: CDR1 SGHTA, CDR2 FQGNSA. The CDR3 covers 16 residues. V was trimmed by 5 bases and J by 4 bases, leaving 18 bases between them. Here the CDR3 reads CASSRRSGLPYNEQFF. The DNA for the CDR3 is TGTGCCAGCAGCCGACGGTCAGGACTACCATACAATGAGCAGTTCTTC.

This clonotype was picked up a small number of times. The V and J genes are TRBV20-1 and TRBJ1-1; D not certain. Germline values: CDR1 DFQATT, CDR2 SNEGSKA (reference sequence). The CDR3 totals 12 residues. The ends were cut back, 6 bases at V and 1 base at J, with 9 bases in the middle. CDR3 loop: CSARSRNTEAFF. In DNA, the CDR3 is TGCAGTGCCCGGAGCCGGAACACTGAAGCTTTCTTT.

This clonotype was found a few times. The chain employs TRBV10-3 and TRBJ2-3; D gene uncertain. The CDR3 consists of 12 residues. Trimming took off 3 bases at V and 7 bases at J, with 8 bases between the two ends. Germline loops: CDR1 ENHRY, CDR2 SYGVKD. The CDR3 nucleotides are TGTGCCATCAGTGACACAAGAAATACGCAGTATTTT. Amino acids: CAISDTRNTQYF.

This clonotype occurred many times. The V and J genes are TRBV7-2 and TRBJ2-7; D remains unclear. CDR3 length equals 13 residues. Trimming removed 0 bases from V and 4 bases from J, with 7 bases in between. Looked up from germline, CDR1 is SGHTA and CDR2 is FQGNSA. The CDR3 region is CASSLAVLYEQYF. The CDR3 DNA reads as TGTGCCAGCAGCTTAGCGGTATTGTACGAGCAGTACTTC.

This clonotype came up a few times. This chain joins TRBV7-2 and TRBJ1-6; D may be TRBD1 (5 bases). In germline, CDR1 is SGHTA, CDR2 FQGNSA. Deletions cut 7 bases from V and 8 bases from J, with 21 bases between. CDR3 length equals 16 residues. CDR3: CASTPNTGGADSPLHF. The CDR3 DNA reads as TGTGCCAGCACCCCTAACACCGGCGGGGCCGATTCACCCCTCCACTTT.

In this sample, this clonotype turned up a few times. The genes are TRBV15 and TRBJ2-7, with D perhaps matching TRBD1 (6 bases). CDR1 is LNHNV and CDR2 is YYDKDF in the germline V gene (reference sequence). The CDR3 totals 13 residues. The V end was cut by 1 base, the J end by 6 bases, with 10 bases between. CDR3 coding DNA: TGTGCCACCAGCAGAGGTACAGGGTTCGAGCAGTACGTC. This encodes CATSRGTGFEQYV.

The V call is TRBV2, the J call TRBJ2-7; D is possibly TRBD2 (5 bases). Trimming cost V 5 bases and J 2 bases, with 16 bases left between them. In germline, CDR1 is SNHLY, CDR2 FYNNEI. The CDR3 totals 15 residues. CDR3 in amino acids: CASSPLERTTYEQYF. CDR3 DNA sequence: TGTGCCAGCAGTCCACTAGAGCGGACCACCTACGAGCAGTACTTC.

The gene calls are TRBV24-1 and TRBJ2-7; maybe TRBD1 (5 bases). Per germline, CDR1 KGHDR and CDR2 SFDVKD. The CDR3 sequence is 15 residues long. Trimming shortened V by 2 bases and J by 0 bases, and 10 bases separated the two germline ends. The chain's CDR3 is CATSDSGPYSYEQYF. The DNA of the CDR3 is TGTGCCACCAGTGATTCAGGGCCTTACTCCTACGAGCAGTACTTC.

This clonotype came up many times. The rearrangement joins TRBV6-6 to TRBJ1-2, with 8 nucleotides matching TRBD1. V shed 5 bases, J shed 0 bases, and the junction held 11 bases outside the gene matches. CDR3 size: 17 residues. Germline loops: CDR1 MNHNY, CDR2 SVGAGI (reference sequence). The CDR3 DNA follows: TGTGCCAGCAGTCTCCTGGGGAGGGGACAGGCTAACTATGGCTACACCTTC. This translates into CASSLLGRGQANYGYTF.